The TCR beta chain described here comes from a study of shared clonotypes between healthy human individuals. CD4+ cell separation produced CD45RA+ naive and CD45RA-negative memory subsets. Assay: immunoSEQ multiplex PCR; the TCRdb copy retains only in-frame clones and omits some. This sample yields around 990,000 clones, of which around 77% are seen a single time; over 0.8% belongs to the top ten. The CDR3 sequence is 14 residues long. Trimming cost V 4 bases and J 3 bases, with 13 bases left between them. The germline V gene encodes CDR1 SQVTM and CDR2 ANQGSEA. This chain connects TRBV29-1 to TRBJ2-1, with D maybe TRBD2 (6 bases). The source of this sequence is a man aged 18 to 29 in good health. Some clones in this sample may be carry-over from other donors' samples. Sequences were obtained from memory CD4+ T cells from PBMCs. Subset of the sample: CD45RA-negative fraction. This CDR3 reads CSVVGGNGYNEQFF. In nucleotides, the CDR3 is TGCAGCGTTGTAGGCGGGAACGGCTACAATGAGCAGTTCTTC.